The source of this TCR beta chain is a study of breast tumors, draining lymph nodes, adjacent tissues. Points from the study as a whole: Luminal-like breast cancer showed significantly greater tumor-nontumor repertoire similarity than basal-like breast cancer did.

The lymph nodes were axillary draining lymph nodes from breast cancer patients. CDR1 and CDR2 (germline): SGHNT, YYREEE (reference sequence). This CDR3 is built from 13 residues. V dropped 2 bases and J dropped 8 bases, with 13 bases sitting between them. TCRdb independently ran MiXCR on the multiplex PCR reads; one entry per CDR3 protein. The sample contains approximately 300,000 distinct CDR3 sequences, roughly 31% of which appear only once. Points on this clonotype: Its antigen is currently unknown.

The sample was axillary lymph node tissue. This chain links TRBV5-4 with TRBJ1-1; a possible D gene is TRBD1 (6 bases). The receptor's source is a female donor with breast cancer. Some clones in this sample may be carry-over from other donors' samples. Here the CDR3 reads CASSLPGQPEAFF. In DNA form, the CDR3 reads TGTGCCAGCAGCTTACCCGGACAGCCAGAAGCTTTCTTT.